This T cell receptor (beta chain) was found in a study of shared clonotypes between healthy human individuals (dated by TCRdb to about 2020). Notes on the research overall: Three men and two women, aged 18 to 49 years, made up the cohort. Per donor, three plates each were used for CD4 naive and CD4 memory, two for CD8 naive, and one for CD8 memory. To estimate repertoire size and how much clonotype sharing occurs between individuals, the study deeply sequenced the blood TCR repertoires of five healthy adults. To increase sequencing depth and limit assay-specific biases, different laboratories used diverse techniques to prepare libraries and sequence TCR repertoires. Leukapheresis yielded between about 0.9 and 8.9 billion PBMCs per donor. What the authors observed across the whole study: Only blood was sampled, and tissue TCR repertoires likely differ from those in blood. When a few donors were compared, the shared fraction of clonotypes was about 5% for naive CD4, around 3.6% for naive CD8, more than 2% for memory CD4, and around 0.37% for memory CD8. Rarefaction of sorted-subset datasets indicated incomplete sequencing despite the large sequencing depth. Pairwise subsampling led to the expectation that sequencing depth would affect the degree of clonotype sharing among donors. Because the study included only a small number of donors, the genetic and exposure-history diversity represented was limited. Clonotypes shared by all four sorted-subset donors showed higher generation probabilities than non-shared clonotypes. Naive subsets generally had larger estimated clonotype richness than memory subsets.

On this clone: It lacks a known antigen. Base qualities are missing; no much larger clone stands one base away.

Using the deep immunoSEQ assay, TCR CDR3 regions were amplified from genomic DNA by multiplex PCR. Genomic DNA extracted from each cell subset was distributed evenly over all wells of several immunoSEQ 96-well plates, and each plate served as one replicate. For sorted subsets, each replicate PCR was loaded with about 200 ng genomic DNA, equivalent to 32,000 or so T cell genomes. The purified libraries were quantified using a Qubit 3.0 fluorometer, sized with a Bioanalyzer 2100, and then quantified again using the KAPA Library Quantification kit. A separate single-read 150-cycle Illumina NextSeq 550 flow cell was used to sequence each immunoSEQ 96-well plate. Concerning the study's data processing: Because the immunoSEQ output included only junctional sequences and no quality scores, the filtering could not be the same as the filtering used for full-length reads. To assign V/J genes and CDR3, sequences were annotated using PyIR, a Python wrapper for IgBLAST v1.9, with IMGT germline references. Any read was removed if the V/J assignment was weak (E-value above 1e-6), the CDR3 was missing, or the read contained stop codons, out-of-frame junctions, or ambiguous translated residues. V3J clonotypes were defined as sequences sharing an identical inferred V gene, J gene, and CDR3 amino acid sequence. Percentage overlap between repertoires was computed as shared unique clonotypes divided by the size of the smaller repertoire. Richness of each repertoire was evaluated using RTK rarefaction, the Chao1 estimator, and Recon v2.1 estimates of unobserved clonotypes. OLGA was used to compute generation probabilities for all TCRbeta clonotypes that the gDNA method yielded from several donors. The table comes from immuneACCESS by way of TCRdb, which keeps in-frame sequences with V and J called. Part of the clones is missing from these tables; in studies checked, under half for an unresolved V gene and the rest for unknown reasons. The D gene and trimming were derived from the DNA, and the V and J assignments and clone size from that table. Within this sample are some 2 million clones, with approximately 94% of them counted one time only. The ten largest clones capture around 1.1% of the sample.

Trimming costs V 5 bases and J 1 base, and their ends lie 21 bases apart. Reading from cysteine to phenylalanine, the CDR3 counts 17 amino acids. CDR3 DNA only is kept here, 51 bases in frame from base 1. In the germline V gene (reference sequence), CDR1 corresponds to SEHNR and CDR2 to FQNEAQ. CD8 naive samples consisted of CD45RO-negative cells that were positively selected for CCR7, yielding a CD45RA+CCR7+ population without TemRA cells. The donors were healthy, HIV-negative adults who had no recently reported acute infections or vaccinations. Only Caucasian adults living in Nashville, Tennessee, USA were represented among the donors. After blood collection by leukapheresis, PBMCs were isolated using Ficoll-Histopaque density gradient centrifugation and then cryopreserved in the vapor phase of liquid nitrogen. Purity and quantity of every magnetically sorted T cell population were checked by analytical flow cytometry. Genomic DNA was isolated from every sorted fraction and measured by UV absorbance on a Nanodrop 2000c.

The clonotype comes from a man aged 18 to 29 in good health. Sequencing used naive CD8+ T cells sorted from blood. This specimen's cell subset or site label, interpreted: CD45RA+CCR7+. The chain employs TRBV7-9 and TRBJ2-7; 6 matching bases give a weak D call of TRBD2. CDR3 reads: CASSRRRDLGESYEQYF. The DNA reads as follows: TGTGCCAGCAGCCGTAGGCGGGACCTCGGGGAGTCCTACGAGCAGTACTTC.